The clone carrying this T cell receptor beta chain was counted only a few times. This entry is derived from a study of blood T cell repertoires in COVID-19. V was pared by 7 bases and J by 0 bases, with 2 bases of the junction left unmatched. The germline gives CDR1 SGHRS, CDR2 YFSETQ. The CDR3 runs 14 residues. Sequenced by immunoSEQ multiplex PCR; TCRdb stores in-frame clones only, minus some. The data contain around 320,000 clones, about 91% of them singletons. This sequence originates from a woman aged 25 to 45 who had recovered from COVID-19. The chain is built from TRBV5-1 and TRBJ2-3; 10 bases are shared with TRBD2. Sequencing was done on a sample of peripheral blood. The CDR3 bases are TGCGCCAGCCAACTAGCGGGGAGCACAGATACGCAGTATTTT. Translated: CASQLAGSTDTQYF.